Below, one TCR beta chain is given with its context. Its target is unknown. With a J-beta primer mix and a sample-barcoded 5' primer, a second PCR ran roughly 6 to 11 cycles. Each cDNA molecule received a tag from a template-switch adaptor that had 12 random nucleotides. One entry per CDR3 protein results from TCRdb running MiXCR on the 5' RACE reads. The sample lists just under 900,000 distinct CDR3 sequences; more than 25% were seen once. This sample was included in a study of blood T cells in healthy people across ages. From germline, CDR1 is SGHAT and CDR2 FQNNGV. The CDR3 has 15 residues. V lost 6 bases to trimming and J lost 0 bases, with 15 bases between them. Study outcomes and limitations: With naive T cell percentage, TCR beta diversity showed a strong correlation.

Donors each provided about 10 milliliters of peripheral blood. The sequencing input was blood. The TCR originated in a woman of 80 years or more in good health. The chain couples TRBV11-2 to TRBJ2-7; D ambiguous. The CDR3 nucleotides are TGTGCCAGCAGTCTCCGGGCGTTGTGCTCCTACGAGCAGTACTTC. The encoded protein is CASSLRALCSYEQYF.